The clone carrying this T cell receptor (beta chain) was seen ten or more times. The junction differs from germline at one of its ends, possibly a read error. This sample is part of a study of tumor-infiltrating lymphocytes in primary liver carcinoma. Blood RNA originated from unsorted whole blood, with germline DNA additionally extracted. TCR beta cDNA came from approximately 0.55 ug total RNA, primed with a constant-region primer. Generation of the TCR beta libraries relied on three nested multiplex PCR rounds using slightly modified ARM-PCR. The first two PCR rounds, around 10 cycles each, used TRBV1-TRBV30 forward primers and a C-beta reverse primer. TCRdb ran MiXCR on the multiplex PCR reads and lists one entry per CDR3 protein. The sample shows 320,000 or so distinct CDR3 sequences, 60% to 80% of them seen only once. The CDR3 totals 17 residues. Per the germline V gene, CDR1 is SGHNT and CDR2 is YENEEA.

This chain links TRBV11-3 with TRBJ2-1; tentative D call: TRBD1 (5 bases). The sample taken for sequencing was peripheral blood. The sequence was collected from a middle-aged man with primary liver carcinoma and hepatitis B virus infection. For the CDR3, the DNA is TGTGCCGGCAGCTTAGATGGTGGCAGGGCGCTGGACAATGAGCAGTTCTTC. It codes for CAGSLDGGRALDNEQFF.